This TCR beta chain was documented in a study of blood T cells in healthy people across ages. Study-level results: As age increased, TCR beta diversity per million T cells fell in a roughly linear fashion.

A second PCR, run for roughly 6 to 11 cycles, used a sample-barcoded 5' primer plus a J-beta primer mix. Template switching added a 12-random-nucleotide identifier to every cDNA molecule. TCRdb re-derived calls from the 5' RACE reads in MiXCR, one entry per CDR3 protein. The profile shows 650,000 to 1,000,000 distinct CDR3 sequences, about 34% of them singletons. As for this clonotype: Its antigen is not known.

There are 14 residues in the CDR3. CDR1 is LGHDT, CDR2 YNNKEL, per germline (reference sequence). Deletions cut 2 bases from V and 6 bases from J, with 10 bases between. A minimum of 7 million PBMCs was isolated per sample. Total RNA amounts of at least 5 micrograms were extracted per sample. The chain has TRBV3-1 and TRBJ2-2, with a possible D match to TRBD2 (7 bases). The TCR comes from a man aged 18 to 29 in good health. The sample was blood. The CDR3 DNA reads as TGTGCCAGCAGCCAAAGGGGGGGGCCCGGGGAGCTGTTTTTT. Its protein product is CASSQRGGPGELFF.